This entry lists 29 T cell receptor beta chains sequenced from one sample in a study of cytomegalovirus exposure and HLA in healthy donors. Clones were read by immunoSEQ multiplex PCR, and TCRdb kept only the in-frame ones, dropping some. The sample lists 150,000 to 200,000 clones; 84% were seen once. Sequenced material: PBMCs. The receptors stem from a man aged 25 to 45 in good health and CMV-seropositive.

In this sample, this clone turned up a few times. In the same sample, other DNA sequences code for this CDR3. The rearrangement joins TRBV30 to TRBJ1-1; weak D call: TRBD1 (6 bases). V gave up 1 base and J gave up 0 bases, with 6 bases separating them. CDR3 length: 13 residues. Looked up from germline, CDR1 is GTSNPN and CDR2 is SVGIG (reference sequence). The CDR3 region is CAWSGTVNTEAFF. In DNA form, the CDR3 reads TGTGCCTGGAGTGGGACAGTGAACACTGAAGCTTTCTTT.

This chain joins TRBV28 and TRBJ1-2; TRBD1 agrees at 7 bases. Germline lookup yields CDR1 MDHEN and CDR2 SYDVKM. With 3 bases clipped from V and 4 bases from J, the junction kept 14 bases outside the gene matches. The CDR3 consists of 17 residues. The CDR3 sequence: CASSFSLYRGKGYGYTF. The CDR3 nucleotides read TGTGCCAGCAGTTTCTCCCTTTACAGGGGTAAAGGCTATGGCTACACCTTC.

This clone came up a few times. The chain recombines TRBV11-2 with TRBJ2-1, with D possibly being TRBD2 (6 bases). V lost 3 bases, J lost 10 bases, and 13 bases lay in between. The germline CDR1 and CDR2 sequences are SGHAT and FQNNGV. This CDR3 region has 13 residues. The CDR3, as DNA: TGTGCCAGCAGCTTTTTGTGGGAGGCGGAGCAGTTCTTC. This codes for CASSFLWEAEQFF. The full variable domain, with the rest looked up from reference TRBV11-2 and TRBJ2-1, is EAGVAQSPRYKIIEKRQSVAFWCNPISGHATLYWYQQILGQGPKLLIQFQNNGVVDDSQLPKDRFSAERLKGVDSTLKIQPAKLEDSAVYLCASSFLWEAEQFFGPGTRLTVL.

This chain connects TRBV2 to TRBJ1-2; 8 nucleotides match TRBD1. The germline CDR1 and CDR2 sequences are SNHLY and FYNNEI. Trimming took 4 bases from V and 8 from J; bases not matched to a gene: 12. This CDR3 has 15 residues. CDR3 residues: CASSVTGGGIRGYTF. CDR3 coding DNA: TGTGCCAGCAGTGTTACAGGGGGTGGAATTCGGGGCTACACCTTC.

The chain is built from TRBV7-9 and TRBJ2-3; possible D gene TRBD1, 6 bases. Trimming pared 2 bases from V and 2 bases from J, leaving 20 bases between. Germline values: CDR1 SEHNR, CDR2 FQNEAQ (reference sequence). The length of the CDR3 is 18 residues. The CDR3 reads CASSLSWGAGQNTDTQYF. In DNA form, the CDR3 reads TGTGCCAGCAGCTTATCATGGGGTGCAGGACAGAACACAGATACGCAGTATTTT. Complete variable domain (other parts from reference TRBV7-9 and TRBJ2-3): DTGVSQNPRHKITKRGQNVTFRCDPISEHNRLYWYRQTLGQGPEFLTYFQNEAQLEKSRLLSDRFSAERPKGSFSTLEIQRTEQGDSAMYLCASSLSWGAGQNTDTQYFGPGTRLTVL.

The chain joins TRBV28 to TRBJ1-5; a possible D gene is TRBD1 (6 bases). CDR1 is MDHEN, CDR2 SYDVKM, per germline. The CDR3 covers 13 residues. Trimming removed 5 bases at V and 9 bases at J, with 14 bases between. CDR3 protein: CASSPDRNGPQHF. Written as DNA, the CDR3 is TGTGCCAGCAGTCCGGACAGAAATGGGCCCCAGCATTTT.

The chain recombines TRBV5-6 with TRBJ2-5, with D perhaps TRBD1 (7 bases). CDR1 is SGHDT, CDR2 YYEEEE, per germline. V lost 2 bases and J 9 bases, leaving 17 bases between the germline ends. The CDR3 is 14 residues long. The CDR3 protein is CASSFLEGAGAQYF. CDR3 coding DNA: TGTGCCAGCAGCTTCCTGGAGGGGGCCGGGGCCCAGTACTTC.

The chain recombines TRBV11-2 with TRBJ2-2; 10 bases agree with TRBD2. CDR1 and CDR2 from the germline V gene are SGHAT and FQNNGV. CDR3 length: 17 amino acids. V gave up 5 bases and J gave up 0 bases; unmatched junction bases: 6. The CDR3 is CASSLLLAGSNTGELFF. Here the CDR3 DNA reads TGTGCCAGCAGCCTGTTACTAGCGGGATCGAACACCGGGGAGCTGTTTTTT.

The CDR3 loop reads CASSHRRGGYTDTQYF. The CDR3, as DNA: TGTGCCAGCAGTCACAGGAGAGGGGGCTACACAGATACGCAGTATTTT. The chain recombines TRBV28 with TRBJ2-3, with 7 positions matching TRBD1. With V trimmed by 5 bases and J by 2 bases, 10 bases remained unmatched. The CDR3 contains 16 residues. Germline CDR1 reads MDHEN; CDR2 reads SYDVKM. The variable domain in full, completed from reference TRBV28 and TRBJ2-3, reads DVKVTQSSRYLVKRTGEKVFLECVQDMDHENMFWYRQDPGLGLRLIYFSYDVKMKEKGDIPEGYSVSREKKERFSLILESASTNQTSMYLCASSHRRGGYTDTQYFGPGTRLTVL.

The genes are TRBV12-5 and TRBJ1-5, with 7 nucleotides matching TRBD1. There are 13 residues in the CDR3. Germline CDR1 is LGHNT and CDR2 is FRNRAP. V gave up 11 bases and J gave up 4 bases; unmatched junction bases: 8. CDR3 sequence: CAGKGAGNQPQHF. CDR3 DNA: TGTGCTGGGAAGGGGGCAGGGAATCAGCCCCAGCATTTT. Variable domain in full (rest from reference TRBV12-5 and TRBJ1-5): DARVTQTPRHKVTEMGQEVTMRCQPILGHNTVFWYRQTMMQGLELLAYFRNRAPLDDSGMPKDRFSAEMPDATLATLKIQPSEPRDSAVYFCAGKGAGNQPQHFGDGTRLSIL.

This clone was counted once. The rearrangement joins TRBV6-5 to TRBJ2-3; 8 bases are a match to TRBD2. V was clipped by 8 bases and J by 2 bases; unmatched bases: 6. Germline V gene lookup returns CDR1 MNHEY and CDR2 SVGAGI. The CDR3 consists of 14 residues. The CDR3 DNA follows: TGTGCCAGCGGATTAGCGGGACCCACAGATACGCAGTATTTT. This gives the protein CASGLAGPTDTQYF.

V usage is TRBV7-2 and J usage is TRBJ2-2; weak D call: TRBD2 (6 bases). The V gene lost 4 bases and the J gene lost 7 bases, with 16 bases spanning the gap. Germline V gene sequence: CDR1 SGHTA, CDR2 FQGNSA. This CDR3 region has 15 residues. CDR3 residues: CASSSAGGAGGELFF. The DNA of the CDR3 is TGTGCCAGCAGCTCCGCCGGCGGGGCAGGCGGGGAGCTGTTTTTT.

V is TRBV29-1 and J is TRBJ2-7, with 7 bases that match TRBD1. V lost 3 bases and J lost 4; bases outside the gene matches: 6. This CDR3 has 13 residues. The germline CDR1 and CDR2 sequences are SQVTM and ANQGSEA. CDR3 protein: CSVEEQGYYEQYF. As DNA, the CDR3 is TGCAGCGTTGAGGAACAGGGGTATTACGAGCAGTACTTC.

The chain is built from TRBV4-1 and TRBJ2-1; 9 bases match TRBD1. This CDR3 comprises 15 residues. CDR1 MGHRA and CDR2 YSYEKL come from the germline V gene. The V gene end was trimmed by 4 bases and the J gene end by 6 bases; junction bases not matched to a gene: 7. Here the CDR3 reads CASSRGTGRANEQFF. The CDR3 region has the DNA TGCGCCAGCAGCCGGGGGACAGGGAGGGCCAATGAGCAGTTCTTC.

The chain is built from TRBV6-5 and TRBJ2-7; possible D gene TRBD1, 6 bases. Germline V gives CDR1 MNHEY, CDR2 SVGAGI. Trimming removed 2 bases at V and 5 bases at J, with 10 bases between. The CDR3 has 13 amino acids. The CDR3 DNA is TGTGCCAGCAGTTACGAAGACAGGCACGAGCAGTACTTC. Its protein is CASSYEDRHEQYF.

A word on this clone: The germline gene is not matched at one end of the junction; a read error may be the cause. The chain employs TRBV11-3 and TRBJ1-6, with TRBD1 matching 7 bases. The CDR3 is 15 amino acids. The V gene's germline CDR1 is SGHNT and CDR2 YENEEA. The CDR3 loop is CASSLGGTADSTLHF. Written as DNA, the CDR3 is TGTGCCAGCAGCTTAGGTGGGACAGCAGATTCAACCCTCCACTTT.

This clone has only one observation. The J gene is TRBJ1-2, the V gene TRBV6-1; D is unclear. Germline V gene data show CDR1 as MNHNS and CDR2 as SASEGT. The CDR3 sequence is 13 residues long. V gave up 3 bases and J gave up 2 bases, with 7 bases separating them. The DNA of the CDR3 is TGTGCCAGCAGTGATGGAGGGAACTATGGCTACACCTTC. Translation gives CASSDGGNYGYTF.

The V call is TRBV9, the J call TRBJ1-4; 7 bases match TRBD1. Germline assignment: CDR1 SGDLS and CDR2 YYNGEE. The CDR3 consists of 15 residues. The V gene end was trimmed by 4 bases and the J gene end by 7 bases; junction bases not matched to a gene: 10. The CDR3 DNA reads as TGTGCCAGCAGCCCCCGGGACAGCGGGGGTGAAAAACTGTTTTTT. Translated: CASSPRDSGGEKLFF. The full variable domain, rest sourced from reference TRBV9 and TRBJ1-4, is DSGVTQTPKHLITATGQRVTLRCSPRSGDLSVYWYQQSLDQGLQFLIQYYNGEERAKGNILERFSAQQFPDLHSELNLSSLELGDSALYFCASSPRDSGGEKLFFGSGTQLSVL.

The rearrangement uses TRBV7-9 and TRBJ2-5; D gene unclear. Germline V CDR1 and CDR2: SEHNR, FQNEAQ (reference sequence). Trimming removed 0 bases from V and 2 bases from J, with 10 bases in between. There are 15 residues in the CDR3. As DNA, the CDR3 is TGTGCCAGCAGCTTAGCCCCCTCGACTCAAGAGACCCAGTACTTC. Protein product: CASSLAPSTQETQYF.

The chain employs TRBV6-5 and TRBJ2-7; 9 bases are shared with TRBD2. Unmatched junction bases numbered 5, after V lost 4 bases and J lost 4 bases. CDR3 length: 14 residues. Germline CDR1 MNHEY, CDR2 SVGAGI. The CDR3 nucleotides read TGTGCCAGCAGTTTAGCGGGGGAGAGTTACGAGCAGTACTTC. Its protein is CASSLAGESYEQYF.

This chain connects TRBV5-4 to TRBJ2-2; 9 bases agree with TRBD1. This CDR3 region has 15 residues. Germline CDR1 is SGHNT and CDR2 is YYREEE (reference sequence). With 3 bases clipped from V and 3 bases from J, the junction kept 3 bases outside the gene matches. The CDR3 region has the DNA TGTGCCAGCAGCTCCGGGACAGGGTACACCGGGGAGCTGTTTTTT. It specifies CASSSGTGYTGELFF.

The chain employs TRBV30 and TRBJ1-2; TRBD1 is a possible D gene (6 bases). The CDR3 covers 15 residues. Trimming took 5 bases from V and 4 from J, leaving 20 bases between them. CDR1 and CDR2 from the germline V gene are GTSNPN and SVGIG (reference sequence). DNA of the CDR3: TGTGCCTGGGGGGACCGGACAGCTAGGAGCTATGGCTACACCTTC. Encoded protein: CAWGDRTARSYGYTF.

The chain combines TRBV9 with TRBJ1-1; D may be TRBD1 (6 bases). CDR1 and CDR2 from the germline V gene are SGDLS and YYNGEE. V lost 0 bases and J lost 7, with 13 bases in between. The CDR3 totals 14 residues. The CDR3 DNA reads TGTGCCAGCAGCGTAGCAGGGGCGGGTGGTGAAGCTTTCTTT. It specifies CASSVAGAGGEAFF. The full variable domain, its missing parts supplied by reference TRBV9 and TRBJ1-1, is DSGVTQTPKHLITATGQRVTLRCSPRSGDLSVYWYQQSLDQGLQFLIQYYNGEERAKGNILERFSAQQFPDLHSELNLSSLELGDSALYFCASSVAGAGGEAFFGQGTRLTVV.

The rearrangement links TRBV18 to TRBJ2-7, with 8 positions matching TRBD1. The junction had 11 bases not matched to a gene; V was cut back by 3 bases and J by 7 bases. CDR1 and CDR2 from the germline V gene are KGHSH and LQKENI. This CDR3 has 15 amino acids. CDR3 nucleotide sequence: TGTGCCAGCTCACCCATGGAGTCCCGGGACAGGGAGCAGTACTTC. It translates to CASSPMESRDREQYF.

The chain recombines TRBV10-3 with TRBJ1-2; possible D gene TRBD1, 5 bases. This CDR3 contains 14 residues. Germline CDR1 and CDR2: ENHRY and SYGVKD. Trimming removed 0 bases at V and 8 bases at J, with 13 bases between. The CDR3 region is CAISESSTGEGYTF. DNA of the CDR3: TGTGCCATCAGTGAGTCAAGCACAGGAGAGGGCTACACCTTC.

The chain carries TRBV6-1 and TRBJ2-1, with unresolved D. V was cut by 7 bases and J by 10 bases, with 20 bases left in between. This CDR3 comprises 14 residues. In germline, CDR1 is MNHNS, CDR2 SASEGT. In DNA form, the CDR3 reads TGTGCCAGCACTCTTTTCTCCGCCCGGAGAGAGCAGTTCTTC. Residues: CASTLFSARREQFF.

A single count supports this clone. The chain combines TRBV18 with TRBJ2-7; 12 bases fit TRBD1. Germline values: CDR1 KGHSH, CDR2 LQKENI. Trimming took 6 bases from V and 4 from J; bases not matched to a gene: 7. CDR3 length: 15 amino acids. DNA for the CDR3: TGTGCCAGCTCGCTCCGGGACAGGGGGCTTTACGAGCAGTACTTC. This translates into CASSLRDRGLYEQYF.

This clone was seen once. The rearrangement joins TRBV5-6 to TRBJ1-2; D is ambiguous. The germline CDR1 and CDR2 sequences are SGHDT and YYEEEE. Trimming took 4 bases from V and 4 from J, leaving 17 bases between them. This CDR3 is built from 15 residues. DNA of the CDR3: TGTGCCAGCAGCGGGCTCGAAGCCGGAGGCTATGGCTACACCTTC. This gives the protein CASSGLEAGGYGYTF.

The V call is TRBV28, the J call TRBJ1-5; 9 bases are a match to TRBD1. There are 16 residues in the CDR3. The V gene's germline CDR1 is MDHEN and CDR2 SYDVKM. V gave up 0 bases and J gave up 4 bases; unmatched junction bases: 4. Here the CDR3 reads CASSLWKGTGNQPQHF. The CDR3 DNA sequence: TGTGCCAGCAGTTTATGGAAGGGGACAGGGAATCAGCCCCAGCATTTT.